This paragraph reports one T cell receptor (beta chain). This entry belongs to a study of blood T cell repertoires in COVID-19. Trimming pared 7 bases from V and 1 base from J, leaving 16 bases between. The CDR3 spans 15 residues. CDR1 and CDR2 from the germline V gene are LGHNA and YNFKEQ. Authors' methods: Amplification of reference gene primers was used by the study to estimate nucleated cell counts. TCRdb keeps only in-frame clones here, not all; method: immunoSEQ multiplex PCR. V and J calls and clone size are copied from that table; D and trimming were computed from the DNA. Among 200,000 to 250,000 clones listed, 80% to 90% were seen once.

This rearrangement joins TRBV4-2 to TRBJ2-5; D call uncertain. The sequence derives from a man aged 25-40 years in a cohort exposed to, infected with or recovered from COVID-19 (not recorded which). The sequenced sample was PBMCs or T cells enriched from blood (not recorded which). In DNA, the CDR3 is TGTGCCAGCACCACGGGTTTAGCTCCCCAAGAGACCCAGTACTTC. It codes for CASTTGLAPQETQYF.